The clone carrying this TCR beta chain came up a few times. What it recognizes is unknown. This entry belongs to a study of breast tumors, draining lymph nodes, adjacent tissues. Whole-study findings and limits: Data only fit, rather than demonstrated, lymph node origin of most tumor T cells. Tumors had less TCR diversity than lymph nodes, more than nontumor tissue.

TCRdb re-derived calls from the multiplex PCR reads in MiXCR, one entry per CDR3 protein. The sample contains roughly 13,000 distinct CDR3 sequences, around three fifths of which appear only once. This CDR3 spans 13 amino acids. The ends lost 4 bases at V and 6 bases at J; junction bases unmatched: 3. CDR1 and CDR2 from the germline V gene are SNHLY and FYNNEI. The chain recombines TRBV2 with TRBJ2-3; TRBD1 matches 8 bases. Sequencing was done on a sample of tumor-adjacent breast tissue. The receptor comes from a female donor with breast cancer. Some clones in this sample may be carry-over from other donors' samples. The CDR3 reads CASSVGTGDTQYF. The CDR3 region has the DNA TGTGCCAGCAGTGTTGGGACAGGCGATACGCAGTATTTT.